This T cell receptor (beta chain) was recovered during a study of T cell repertoires in cytomegalovirus infection. TCRdb re-derived calls from the reads in MiXCR, one entry per CDR3 protein. Of 680,000 or so distinct CDR3 sequences in the sample, approximately 40% were seen once. Germline V gives CDR1 SGHVS, CDR2 FNYEAQ. CDR3 length: 16 amino acids. V lost 5 bases, J lost 3 bases, and 4 bases stayed unmatched. This clonotype was found a few times. Input material: PBMCs. This chain uses TRBV7-6 with TRBJ2-5; 15 bases align to TRBD2. This clonotype was obtained from a human donor in good health (CMV status not recorded). Some clones in this sample may be carry-over from other donors' samples. The CDR3 coding sequence is TGTGCCAGCAGCCCGTGGACTAGCGGGGGGGAAGAGACCCAGTACTTC. The encoded protein is CASSPWTSGGEETQYF.